The clone carrying this TCR beta chain was detected a few times. A J-beta primer mix and a sample-barcoded 5' primer were used in a second PCR of about 7 to 12 cycles. MiXCR, applied by TCRdb to the 5' RACE reads, yields one record per CDR3 protein. Here the sample spans about 780,000 distinct CDR3 sequences, more than 35% being singletons. This sample stems from a study of blood T cells in healthy people across ages. The TCR sequence derives from a man older than 75 in good health. Sequenced material: blood.

CDR3: CSALGSGRWTEQFF. The CDR3 DNA reads as TGCAGTGCCCTAGGTTCCGGACGGTGGACGGAGCAGTTCTTC. This chain links TRBV20-1 with TRBJ2-1; D call uncertain. This CDR3 is built from 14 residues. The germline V gene encodes CDR1 DFQATT and CDR2 SNEGSKA (reference sequence). Trimming pared 6 bases from V and 10 bases from J, leaving 22 bases between.